This TCR beta chain was sequenced during a study of blood T cell repertoires in COVID-19 (dated by TCRdb to 2020 to 2022). Looking at the study overall: The collaborator samples originated in the United States, Italy and Spain and spanned the acute and convalescent phases of COVID-19. The material from the prospective study consisted of cDNA or gDNA derived from T cells, B-cell-depleted T cells, or PBMCs. Deeply sampled blood TCRbeta repertoires from subjects exposed to, actively infected with, or recovered from COVID-19 were included in the dataset. The repertoires were released in a freely available public database intended as a resource for research on the immune response to SARS-CoV-2. The samples were drawn from the first 160 participants of the ongoing ImmuneRACE study and from over a thousand subjects provided by 6 global collaborators. Sample metadata almost always included a de-identified subject ID, COVID-19 status, age in years and sex. Where HLA class I and class II types were available, the types were taken from metadata supplied by the sample provider, not from assay-based typing.

Comments on this clone: The antigen this receptor binds is unknown. Base qualities are not at hand, and no much larger clone is one base apart.

Reading from cysteine to phenylalanine, the CDR3 counts 15 amino acids. Only the CDR3 DNA stays, 45 bases, in frame from base 1. V is shortened by 4 bases, J by 7 bases, and the region joining them spans 16 bases. The germline V gene encodes CDR1 LGHDT and CDR2 YNNKEL (reference sequence). One collaborating source in Seattle enrolled patients while the patients were actively infected and followed the patients over time throughout the course of disease. Each collaborating institution followed its own protocols to collect whole blood in K2EDTA tubes. Collaborator samples were shipped for TCRbeta analysis as frozen whole blood, isolated PBMCs, or DNA extracted from either sample type. The immunoSEQ Assay, a bias-controlled multiplex PCR, was used to amplify TCRbeta CDR3 regions from genomic DNA. The original pipeline was this. The number of nucleated cells in each sample was estimated from the amplification of reference gene primers within the assay. To quantify the absolute abundance of each unique TCRbeta CDR3 rearrangement, sequence reads were collapsed and filtered. For each sample, productive Simpson clonality was calculated as the square root of Simpson's diversity index over productive rearrangements. TCRdb provides this immuneACCESS table in a form limited to in-frame rearrangements. Some clones are lacking; in checked studies, under half of them reflect an unresolved V gene, and why the rest are absent is not known. V and J calls and clone size come straight from that table; D and trimming were deduced from the DNA. For this sample there are tens of thousands of clones; approximately 91% appear just once. The top ten clonotypes cover around 5.2% of the sample.

What the work shows at the level of the full study, not this receptor alone: How much clinical and demographic metadata was included differed by source and by participant, and the metadata was provided uncurated.

Material for sequencing was peripheral blood. The chain couples TRBV3-1 (or the pseudogene TRBV3-2) to TRBJ1-4, with no D gene named confidently. This TCR came from a man in his 60s with COVID-19, enrolled during active disease. At the DNA level, the sequence is TGTGCCAGCAGCCCCGTAGGAGACGGCACTGAAAAACTGTTTTTT. Translated, it gives CASSPVGDGTEKLFF.